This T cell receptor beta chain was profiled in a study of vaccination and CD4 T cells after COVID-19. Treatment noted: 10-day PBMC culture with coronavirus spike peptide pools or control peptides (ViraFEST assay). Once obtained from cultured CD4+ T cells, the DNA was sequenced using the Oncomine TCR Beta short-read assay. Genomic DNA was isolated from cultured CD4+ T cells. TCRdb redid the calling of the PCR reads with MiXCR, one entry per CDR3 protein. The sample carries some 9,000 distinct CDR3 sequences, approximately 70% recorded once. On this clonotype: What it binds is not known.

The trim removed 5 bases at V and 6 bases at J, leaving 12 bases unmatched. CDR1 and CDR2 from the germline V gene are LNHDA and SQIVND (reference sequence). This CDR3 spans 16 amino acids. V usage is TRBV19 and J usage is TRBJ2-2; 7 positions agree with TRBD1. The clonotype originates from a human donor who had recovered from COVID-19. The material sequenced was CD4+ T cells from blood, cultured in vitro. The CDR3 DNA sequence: TGTGCCAGTAGTCCCCGCAGACAGGGTTGGTCCGGGGAGCTGTTTTTT. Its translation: CASSPRRQGWSGELFF.